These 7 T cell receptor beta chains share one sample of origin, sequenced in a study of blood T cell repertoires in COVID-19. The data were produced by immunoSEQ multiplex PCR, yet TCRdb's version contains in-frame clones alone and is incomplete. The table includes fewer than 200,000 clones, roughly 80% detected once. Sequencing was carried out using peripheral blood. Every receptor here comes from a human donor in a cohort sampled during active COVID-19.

The DNA of the CDR3 is TGTGCCAGCAGCCGTAGCGGGGGGGCAGGAGAGCAGTACTTC. It translates to CASSRSGGAGEQYF. The chain couples TRBV3-1 (or the pseudogene TRBV3-2) to TRBJ2-7; 11 nucleotides line up with TRBD2. The junction had 6 bases not matched to a gene; V was cut back by 4 bases and J by 7 bases. The CDR3 spans 14 residues. Germline CDR1 and CDR2: LGHDT and YNNKEL (reference sequence).

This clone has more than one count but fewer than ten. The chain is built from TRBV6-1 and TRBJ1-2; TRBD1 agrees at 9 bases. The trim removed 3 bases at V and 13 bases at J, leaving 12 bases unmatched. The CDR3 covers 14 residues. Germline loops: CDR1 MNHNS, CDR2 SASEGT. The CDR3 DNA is TGTGCCAGCAGTGATCTCCGGACAGGGGAAAGGTGCACCTTC. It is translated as CASSDLRTGERCTF.

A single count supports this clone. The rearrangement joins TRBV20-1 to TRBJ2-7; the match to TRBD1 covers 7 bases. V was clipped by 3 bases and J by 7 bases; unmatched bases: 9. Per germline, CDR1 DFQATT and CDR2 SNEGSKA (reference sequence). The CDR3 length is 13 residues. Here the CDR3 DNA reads TGCAGTGCTAGTTCCGAGGGGGCTTGGGAGCAGTACTTC. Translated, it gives CSASSEGAWEQYF.

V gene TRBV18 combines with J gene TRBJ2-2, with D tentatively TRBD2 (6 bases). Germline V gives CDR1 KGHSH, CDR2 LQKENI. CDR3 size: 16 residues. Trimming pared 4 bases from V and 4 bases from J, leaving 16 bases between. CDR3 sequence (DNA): TGTGCCAGCTCACTATACGAGCGGGTATCCACCGGGGAGCTGTTTTTT. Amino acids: CASSLYERVSTGELFF.

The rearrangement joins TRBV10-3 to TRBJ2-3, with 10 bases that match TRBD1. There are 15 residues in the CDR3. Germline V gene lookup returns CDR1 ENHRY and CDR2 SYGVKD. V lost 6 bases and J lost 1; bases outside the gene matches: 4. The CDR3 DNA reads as TGTGCCATCAGGCCGGGGACAGGGGGCACAGATACGCAGTATTTT. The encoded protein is CAIRPGTGGTDTQYF.

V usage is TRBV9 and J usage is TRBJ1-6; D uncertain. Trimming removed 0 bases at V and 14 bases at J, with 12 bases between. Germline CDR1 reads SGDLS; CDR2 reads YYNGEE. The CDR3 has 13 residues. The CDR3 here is CASSVGLEGSLHF. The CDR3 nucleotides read TGTGCCAGCAGCGTAGGTCTGGAGGGTTCCCTCCACTTT.

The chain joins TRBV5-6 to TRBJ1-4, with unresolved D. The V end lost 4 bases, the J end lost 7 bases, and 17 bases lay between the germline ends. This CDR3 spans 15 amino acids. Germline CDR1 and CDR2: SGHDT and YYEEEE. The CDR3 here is CASSDDSTLGEKLFF. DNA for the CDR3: TGTGCCAGCAGCGATGACTCAACCCTGGGTGAAAAACTGTTTTTT.